This is a list of T cell receptor beta chains from one sample in a study of molecular identifiers for immune sequencing clone quantification. TCRdb processed the PCR reads anew with MiXCR; each CDR3 protein has one entry. This table has some 650,000 distinct CDR3 sequences, 20% appearing once. Sequencing was done on a sample of naive CD8+ T cells from blood, with Jurkat cell RNA spiked in. The receptors here all came from a human donor in good health. Some libraries in this study had Jurkat cell RNA spiked in. The CDR3 runs from the conserved cysteine through the conserved F or W. The D gene is left open where the match is weak. Size is omitted from some rows. Given values are once, few, many or a class for expanded clones.

>TRBJ2-1|TRBV5-3|TRBD2|-|18
CASSKGTSGDPSYNGQFF
TGTGCCAGCAGCAAAGGGACTAGCGGGGACCCCTCCTACAATGGGCAGTTCTTC
>TRBJ2-1|TRBV9|-|few|15
CASSDRDNVYNEQFF
TGTGCCAGCAGCGATCGTGACAACGTCTACAATGAGCAGTTCTTC
>TRBJ2-2|TRBV12-3/TRBV12-4|TRBD1|-|15
CASTLSRGQTGELFF
TGTGCCAGCACCCTCTCAAGGGGGCAGACCGGGGAGCTGTTTTTT
>TRBJ1-4|TRBV19|-|few|14
CASSIGGTNEKLFF
TGTGCCAGTAGTATTGGCGGGACTAATGAAAAACTGTTTTTT
>TRBJ1-1|TRBV6-1|-|many|13
CASSEAGWTEAFF
TGTGCCAGCAGTGAAGCAGGTTGGACTGAAGCTTTCTTT
>TRBJ1-2|TRBV20-1|-|many|14
CSARQWQADYGYTF
TGCAGTGCTAGGCAATGGCAGGCTGACTATGGCTACACCTTC
>TRBJ1-2|TRBV7-9|-|many|18
CASSLALMDEYPNYGYTF
TGTGCCAGCAGCTTAGCGTTGATGGACGAATACCCTAACTATGGCTACACCTTC
>TRBJ1-2|TRBV12-3/TRBV12-4|TRBD1|few|15
CASSLVYRGPYGYTF
TGTGCCAGCAGTTTAGTCTACAGGGGGCCCTATGGCTACACCTTC
>TRBJ1-5|TRBV4-1|TRBD1|many|16
CASSHDGTGANQPQHF
TGCGCCAGCAGCCACGACGGGACAGGGGCCAATCAGCCCCAGCATTTT
>TRBJ1-1|TRBV4-3|TRBD1|many|14
CASSRQGQDTEAFF
TGCGCCAGCAGCCGACAGGGCCAGGACACTGAAGCTTTCTTT
>TRBJ1-2|TRBV27|-|few|15
CASSAATATNYGYTF
TGTGCCAGCAGTGCCGCGACAGCCACTAACTATGGCTACACCTTC
>TRBJ2-5|TRBV9|-|-|15
CASSPGGAVQETQYF
TGTGCCAGCAGCCCTGGGGGGGCAGTTCAAGAGACCCAGTACTTC
>TRBJ1-1|TRBV27|-|few|14
CASKEQGGGTEAFF
TGTGCCAGCAAAGAACAGGGCGGTGGCACTGAAGCTTTCTTT
>TRBJ1-1|TRBV6-5|-|-|12
CASSYYGSEASF
TGTGCCAGCAGTTACTATGGATCTGAAGCTTCCTTT
>TRBJ2-2|TRBV7-8|-|many|13
CASSFGDAGELFF
TGTGCCAGCAGCTTTGGGGATGCCGGGGAGCTGTTTTTT
>TRBJ1-1|TRBV28|-|many|17
CASSILGLQGRDTEAFF
TGTGCCAGCAGTATACTGGGGCTACAGGGTCGGGACACTGAAGCTTTCTTT
>TRBJ1-5|TRBV7-9|-|many|13
CASSPGSHQPQHF
TGTGCCAGCAGCCCAGGGTCGCATCAGCCCCAGCATTTT
>TRBJ2-7|TRBV7-2|-|many|13
CASSFQGKGEQYF
TGTGCCAGCAGCTTCCAGGGCAAGGGTGAGCAGTACTTC
>TRBJ2-7|TRBV25-1|TRBD2|many|15
CASSFSGLAGAEQYF
TGTGCCAGCAGCTTCAGCGGACTAGCGGGAGCCGAGCAGTACTTC
>TRBJ2-7|TRBV6-5|-|few|14
CATSPQSVSYEQYF
TGTGCCACCTCCCCCCAATCCGTTTCCTACGAGCAGTACTTC
>TRBJ2-7|TRBV12-3/TRBV12-4|-|-|13
CASSGTKTYELYF
TGTGCCAGCAGTGGGACAAAGACCTACGAGCTGTACTTC
>TRBJ2-7|TRBV7-8|-|few|15
CASSFGLANSYEQYF
TGTGCCAGCAGCTTCGGGCTAGCGAACTCCTACGAGCAGTACTTC
>TRBJ2-7|TRBV11-2|-|-|12
CASSFEGGEQYF
TGTGCCAGCAGCTTCGAGGGCGGCGAGCAGTACTTC
>TRBJ1-5|TRBV19|-|many|14
CASSNGGGNQPQHF
TGTGCCAGCAGTAATGGGGGGGGAAATCAGCCCCAGCATTTT
>TRBJ2-7|TRBV20-1|-|many|14
CSARRTRGIYEQYF
TGCAGTGCCCGCAGGACTCGGGGGATCTACGAGCAGTACTTC
>TRBJ2-7|TRBV7-6|TRBD1|-|16
CASSPGQGYYSYEQYF
TGTGCCAGCAGCCCGGGACAGGGCTACTACTCCTACGAGCAGTACTTC
>TRBJ1-5|TRBV5-6|TRBD1|many|17
CASSFFPTGRIDQPQHF
TGTGCCAGCAGCTTCTTTCCGACAGGGAGGATAGATCAGCCCCAGCATTTT
>TRBJ1-1|TRBV19|-|many|13
CASSIGGTTEAFF
TGTGCCAGTAGTATTGGGGGAACCACTGAAGCTTTCTTT
>TRBJ2-1|TRBV24-1|-|-|8
CSYSEQFF
TGTTCCTACAGTGAGCAGTTCTTC
>TRBJ2-1|TRBV4-3|TRBD1|many|14
CASSQRTGYSEQFF
TGCGCCAGCAGCCAACGGACAGGGTACAGTGAGCAGTTCTTC
>TRBJ1-1|TRBV5-1|TRBD1|many|17
CASSLVPRGSGDTEAFF
TGCGCCAGCAGCTTGGTACCCAGGGGGAGTGGAGACACTGAAGCTTTCTTT
>TRBJ2-2|TRBV30|-|-|12
CAIGAGSGELFF
TGTGCCATAGGGGCTGGATCCGGGGAGCTGTTTTTT
>TRBJ2-5|TRBV20-1|-|few|15
CSARGAELYQETQYF
TGCAGTGCTAGGGGAGCGGAGTTGTACCAAGAGACCCAGTACTTC
>TRBJ2-1|TRBV6-6|TRBD2|many|15
CASSYTREGYNEQFF
TGTGCCAGCAGTTACACGCGGGAGGGCTACAATGAGCAGTTCTTC
>TRBJ2-5|TRBV21-1|-|many|15
CASSKGIRGQETQYF
TGTGCCAGCAGCAAAGGGATCAGAGGGCAAGAGACCCAGTACTTC
>TRBJ1-1|TRBV6-2/TRBV6-3|TRBD1|many|15
CASSSRQGGYTEAFF
TGTGCCAGCAGTTCTCGACAGGGGGGCTACACTGAAGCTTTCTTT
>TRBJ2-3|TRBV19|TRBD2|many|16
CASSAGLAGAGDTQYF
TGTGCCAGTAGTGCAGGACTAGCGGGGGCTGGAGATACGCAGTATTTT
>TRBJ2-7|TRBV9|-|-|13
CAGSVALGYEQYF
TGTGCCGGCAGCGTAGCCTTGGGTTACGAGCAGTACTTC
>TRBJ2-5|TRBV7-2|TRBD2|many|14
CASSSSWEGETQYF
TGTGCCAGCAGCTCGTCGTGGGAGGGGGAGACCCAGTACTTC
>TRBJ2-3|TRBV30|TRBD1|few|14
CAWSVGQGTDTQYF
TGTGCCTGGAGTGTAGGACAGGGCACAGATACGCAGTATTTT
>TRBJ2-7|TRBV3-1|TRBD1|-|16
CASSQGGGQGAYEQYF
TGTGCCAGCAGCCAGGGGGGGGGACAGGGAGCCTACGAGCAGTACTTC
>TRBJ1-1|TRBV5-1|-|many|14
CASSRPTENTEAFF
TGCGCCAGCAGCCGCCCAACAGAGAACACTGAAGCTTTCTTT
>TRBJ2-5|TRBV19|-|-|13
CASSSQGWETQYF
TGTGCCAGTAGTTCACAGGGTTGGGAGACCCAGTACTTC
>TRBJ1-6|TRBV7-6|TRBD1|-|18
CASSSRDRRPYRNSPLHF
TGTGCCAGCAGCTCACGGGACAGGCGTCCCTACCGGAATTCACCCCTCCACTTT
>TRBJ2-1|TRBV28|-|few|13
CASSPDRLNEQFF
TGTGCCAGCAGTCCGGACAGACTCAATGAGCAGTTCTTC
>TRBJ1-4|TRBV7-9|-|many|14
CASSQEATNEKLFF
TGTGCCAGCAGCCAAGAGGCAACTAATGAAAAACTGTTTTTT
>TRBJ2-7|TRBV4-3|-|few|15
CASSQGAGVVYEQYF
TGCGCCAGCAGCCAAGGGGCAGGGGTGGTCTACGAGCAGTACTTC
>TRBJ1-3|TRBV30|TRBD1|few|13
CAWDQGAGNTIYF
TGTGCCTGGGACCAGGGGGCTGGAAACACCATATATTTT
>TRBJ2-1|TRBV18|-|many|12
CASAGRSNEQFF
TGTGCCAGCGCAGGACGAAGCAATGAGCAGTTCTTC
>TRBJ2-1|TRBV6-5|TRBD2|many|13
CASSPGLVDEQFF
TGTGCCAGCAGTCCAGGACTAGTCGATGAGCAGTTCTTC
>TRBJ2-7|TRBV19|-|many|14
CASSNRTVSYEQYF
TGTGCCAGTAGTAACCGGACCGTGAGCTACGAGCAGTACTTC
>TRBJ1-1|TRBV7-9|-|-|15
CASSPYAGLDTETFF
TGTGCCAGCAGCCCCTACGCGGGTTTAGACACTGAAACTTTCTTT